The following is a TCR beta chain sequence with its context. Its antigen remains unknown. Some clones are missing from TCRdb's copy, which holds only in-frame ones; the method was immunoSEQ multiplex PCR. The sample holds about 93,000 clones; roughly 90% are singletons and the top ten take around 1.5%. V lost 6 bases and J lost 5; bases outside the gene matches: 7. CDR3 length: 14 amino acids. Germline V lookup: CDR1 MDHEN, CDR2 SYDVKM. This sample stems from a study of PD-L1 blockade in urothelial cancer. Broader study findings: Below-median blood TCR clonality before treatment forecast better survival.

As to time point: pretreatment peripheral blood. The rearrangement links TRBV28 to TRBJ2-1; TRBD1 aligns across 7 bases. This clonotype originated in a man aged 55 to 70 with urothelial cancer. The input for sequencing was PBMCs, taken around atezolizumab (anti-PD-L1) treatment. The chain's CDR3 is CASRSGQPNNEQFF. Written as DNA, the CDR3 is TGTGCCAGCAGATCGGGACAGCCGAACAATGAGCAGTTCTTC. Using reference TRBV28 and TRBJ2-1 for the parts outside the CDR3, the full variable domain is DVKVTQSSRYLVKRTGEKVFLECVQDMDHENMFWYRQDPGLGLRLIYFSYDVKMKEKGDIPEGYSVSREKKERFSLILESASTNQTSMYLCASRSGQPNNEQFFGPGTRLTVL.